This is a list of T cell receptor beta chains from one sample in a study of T cell responses to AZD1222 COVID-19 vaccine. Only in-frame clones appear in the TCRdb table, and some are missing; sequencing was by immunoSEQ multiplex PCR. The table records about 140,000 clones, 80% to 95% of them present only once. This material consisted of peripheral blood, taken on day 0 of AZD1222 vaccination. The receptors were gathered from an adult in good health. Both conserved end residues are part of each CDR3. The order of the fields is D gene, V gene, J gene, clone size, CDR3 protein, CDR3 DNA. The D gene is left open where the match is weak. Some rows mark clone size as missing; the rest say once, few, many or name a class of expanded clone.

>NA|TRBV6-1|TRBJ2-5|NA
CASSDEGFLSLGETQYF
TGTGCCAGCAGTGACGAAGGGTTTTTGAGTTTGGGAGAGACCCAGTACTTC
>NA|TRBV19|TRBJ1-2|NA
CASSEGHTNYGYTF
TGTGCCAGTAGTGAAGGGCACACTAACTATGGCTACACCTTC
>NA|TRBV2|TRBJ2-3|NA
CASSATDTQYF
TGTGCCAGCAGTGCAACAGATACGCAGTATTTT
>NA|TRBV6-6|TRBJ2-7|once
CASRFLGAYEQYF
TGTGCCAGCCGGTTCTTAGGTGCCTACGAGCAGTACTTC
>TRBD2|TRBV5-1|TRBJ2-7|NA
CASSLASSGRYEQYF
TGCGCCAGCAGCTTGGCGTCTAGCGGGAGGTACGAGCAGTACTTC
>NA|TRBV28|TRBJ2-1|NA
CASSPKGAEQFF
TGTGCCAGCAGTCCAAAGGGAGCTGAGCAGTTCTTC
>TRBD2|TRBV6-5|TRBJ2-1|NA
CASRSGLADNEQFF
TGTGCCAGCAGATCGGGACTAGCCGACAATGAGCAGTTCTTC
>NA|TRBV24-1|TRBJ2-7|NA
CATSSGTGNYEQYF
TGTGCCACCAGCTCCGGGACTGGGAACTACGAGCAGTACTTC
>TRBD2|TRBV19|TRBJ2-1|NA
CASSTRTSLSYNEQFF
TGTGCCAGTAGTACCAGGACTAGCCTGTCCTACAATGAGCAGTTCTTC
>TRBD1|TRBV10-3|TRBJ1-5|NA
CATSIGTGDNQPQHF
TGTGCCACATCAATTGGGACAGGGGACAATCAGCCCCAGCATTTT
>NA|TRBV23-1|TRBJ2-5|NA
CASSPPTGSLETQYF
TGCGCCAGCAGTCCTCCGACAGGTTCGTTAGAGACCCAGTACTTC
>NA|TRBV13|TRBJ2-7|once
CASSLDRSYEQYF
TGTGCCAGCAGCTTAGACAGATCCTACGAGCAGTACTTC
>NA|TRBV6-6|TRBJ1-6|NA
CASNPQGRNSPLHF
TGTGCCAGCAATCCTCAGGGCAGAAATTCACCCCTCCACTTT
>TRBD2|TRBV6-5|TRBJ2-1|NA
CASNSGHNEQFF
TGTGCCAGCAATAGCGGGCACAATGAGCAGTTCTTC
>NA|TRBV11-3|TRBJ2-7|few
CASSFGQSYEQYF
TGTGCCAGCAGCTTTGGACAGTCCTACGAGCAGTACTTC
>NA|TRBV4-2|TRBJ1-2|NA
CASSQDSGGGNYGYTF
TGTGCCAGCAGCCAAGATAGCGGGGGGGGTAACTATGGCTACACCTTC
>NA|TRBV3-1/TRBV3-2|TRBJ2-5|NA
CASSHRSFQETQYF
TGTGCCAGCAGCCATCGTTCCTTCCAAGAGACCCAGTACTTC
>NA|TRBV12-3/TRBV12-4|TRBJ1-2|NA
CASFTAGLYGYTF
TGTGCCAGCTTTACGGCTGGACTCTATGGCTACACCTTC
>NA|TRBV6-5|TRBJ2-4|NA
CASSYGPPPNIQYF
TGTGCCAGCAGTTACGGTCCCCCCCCAAACATTCAGTACTTC
>TRBD2|TRBV19|TRBJ2-1|once
CASSRPSGNYNEQFF
TGTGCCAGTAGTAGACCTAGCGGGAACTACAATGAGCAGTTCTTC
>NA|TRBV9|TRBJ2-5|NA
CASSLGFRGGETQYF
TGTGCCAGCAGCCTCGGATTCCGGGGCGGGGAGACCCAGTACTTC
>NA|TRBV5-1|TRBJ1-4|NA
CASSPGPRNEKLFF
TGCGCCAGCAGCCCTGGGCCCAGGAATGAAAAACTGTTTTTT
>NA|TRBV5-1|TRBJ1-2|NA
CASSSPGEVYGYTF
TGCGCCAGCAGCTCCCCCGGGGAGGTCTATGGCTACACCTTC
>NA|TRBV7-8|TRBJ1-5|NA
CASSLAAGNQPQHF
TGTGCCAGCAGCTTAGCGGCGGGAAATCAGCCCCAGCATTTT
>NA|TRBV20-1|TRBJ2-1|NA
CSARASEQFF
TGCAGTGCTAGAGCCAGCGAGCAGTTCTTC
>NA|TRBV6-4|TRBJ2-1|NA
CASSGRGGGSYNEQFF
TGTGCCAGCAGTGGCCGGGGTGGTGGTTCCTACAATGAGCAGTTCTTC
>NA|TRBV13|TRBJ2-2|NA
CASSLQGTGELFF
TGTGCCAGCAGCTTACAGGGCACCGGGGAGCTGTTTTTT
>TRBD2|TRBV11-2|TRBJ2-3|NA
CASSPGQRGDTQYF
TGTGCCAGCAGCCCCGGACAGCGGGGGGATACGCAGTATTTT
>NA|TRBV11-3|TRBJ2-7|NA
CASSLGRLGTYEQYF
TGTGCCAGCAGCTTAGGGCGGCTAGGCACCTACGAGCAGTACTTC
>NA|TRBV5-4|TRBJ1-2|NA
CASSRGLDRANYGYTF
TGTGCCAGCAGTCGAGGACTCGACAGAGCTAACTATGGCTACACCTTC
>TRBD2|TRBV7-2|TRBJ2-7|NA
CASSPSGGPYEQYF
TGTGCCAGCAGTCCTAGCGGGGGGCCCTACGAGCAGTACTTC
>NA|TRBV6-5|TRBJ1-3|NA
CASRIGDTIYF
TGTGCCAGCAGAATCGGTGACACCATATATTTT
>TRBD1|TRBV2|TRBJ2-7|once
CASSPVGQWEQYF
TGTGCCAGCAGTCCGGTGGGACAGTGGGAGCAGTACTTC
>NA|TRBV18|TRBJ2-7|NA
CASSPPGPASYEQYF
TGTGCCAGCTCACCGCCAGGTCCCGCCTCCTACGAGCAGTACTTC
>TRBD1|TRBV10-3|TRBJ1-1|NA
CAATGQGASPGTEAFF
TGTGCCGCGACAGGACAGGGGGCATCCCCTGGTACTGAAGCTTTCTTT
>TRBD1|TRBV6-1|TRBJ1-5|once
CASSDWDRQYQPQHF
TGTGCCAGCAGTGATTGGGACAGACAATATCAGCCCCAGCATTTT
>NA|TRBV28|TRBJ1-2|NA
CASGNIGQGSNYGYTF
TGTGCCAGCGGTAATATTGGACAAGGCTCTAACTATGGCTACACCTTC
>NA|TRBV28|TRBJ2-7|few
CASTPTGQSRGEQYF
TGTGCCAGCACCCCGACCGGCCAAAGTCGGGGGGAGCAGTACTTC
>NA|TRBV24-1|TRBJ2-7|NA
CATSALGDGDEQYF
TGTGCCACCAGTGCTCTCGGGGACGGCGACGAGCAGTACTTC
>TRBD2|TRBV9|TRBJ2-7|few
CASSGVAGLAYWEQYF
TGTGCCAGCAGCGGCGTAGCGGGGCTCGCTTATTGGGAGCAGTACTTC
>NA|TRBV2|TRBJ2-5|NA
CASVLGRVQETQYF
TGTGCCAGCGTTCTTGGACGGGTCCAAGAGACCCAGTACTTC
>NA|TRBV5-1|TRBJ2-7|few
CASSFGQGLDEQYF
TGCGCCAGCAGCTTTGGGCAGGGTTTGGACGAGCAGTACTTC
>NA|TRBV6-1|TRBJ1-5|NA
CASSELAGKGGQPQHF
TGTGCCAGCAGTGAATTGGCAGGGAAAGGAGGTCAGCCCCAGCATTTT
>TRBD2|TRBV6-6|TRBJ2-2|NA
CASSPRTSGISGGELFF
TGTGCCAGCAGTCCTCGGACTAGCGGGATCTCCGGCGGGGAGCTGTTTTTT
>TRBD1|TRBV3-1/TRBV3-2|TRBJ1-2|once
CASSHIDRENYGYTF
TGTGCCAGCAGCCATATCGACAGGGAGAACTATGGCTACACCTTC
>NA|TRBV11-2|TRBJ2-3|few
CASSSDFDTQYF
TGTGCCAGCAGCTCGGACTTTGATACGCAGTATTTT
>NA|TRBV7-8|TRBJ1-1|NA
CATGHRLNTEAFF
TGTGCCACCGGACACCGCCTGAACACTGAAGCTTTCTTT
>NA|TRBV11-1|TRBJ1-1|NA
CASSLIGDGTEAFF
TGTGCCAGCAGCTTAATAGGGGATGGCACTGAAGCTTTCTTT
>TRBD1|TRBV5-4|TRBJ1-2|NA
CASSLGGTGLAGYTF
TGTGCCAGCAGCTTGGGAGGGACAGGGCTCGCGGGCTACACCTTC
>TRBD2|TRBV11-2|TRBJ2-1|NA
CASSSPTSGPHGDNEQFF
TGTGCCAGCAGCTCCCCGACTAGCGGACCCCATGGGGACAATGAGCAGTTCTTC
>TRBD2|TRBV28|TRBJ2-3|NA
CASSSLAGKRVADTQYF
TGTGCCAGCAGTTCATTAGCGGGGAAGAGGGTCGCAGATACGCAGTATTTT
>NA|TRBV27|TRBJ1-1|NA
CASSLQGITEAFF
TGTGCCAGCAGTTTGCAGGGGATCACTGAAGCTTTCTTT
>NA|TRBV28|TRBJ1-2|NA
CASGQLVAYGYTF
TGTGCCAGTGGACAGTTGGTAGCCTATGGCTACACCTTC
>TRBD1|TRBV5-6|TRBJ2-7|once
CASSLYRTGGHEQYF
TGTGCCAGCAGCTTGTATCGGACAGGGGGGCACGAGCAGTACTTC
>NA|TRBV9|TRBJ1-3|NA
CASSRSPPDTIYF
TGTGCCAGCAGCCGTTCCCCTCCCGACACCATATATTTT
>TRBD2|TRBV3-1/TRBV3-2|TRBJ2-2|NA
CASSPRLARTGELFF
TGTGCCAGCAGCCCTCGACTAGCGCGCACCGGGGAGCTGTTTTTT
>TRBD1|TRBV28|TRBJ1-2|once
CASNEMTGDYGYTF
TGTGCCAGCAATGAAATGACAGGGGACTATGGCTACACCTTC
>TRBD1|TRBV2|TRBJ2-2|NA
CASRPGQGTGELFF
TGTGCCAGCAGACCGGGACAGGGCACCGGGGAGCTGTTTTTT
>TRBD2|TRBV5-1|TRBJ2-1|NA
CASSLVSGSRYNEQFF
TGCGCCAGCAGCTTGGTTAGCGGGAGTAGGTACAATGAGCAGTTCTTC
>NA|TRBV5-1|TRBJ1-3|NA
CASSLDAGGNTIYF
TGCGCCAGCAGCTTGGATGCAGGGGGAAACACCATATATTTT